Included here is one TCR beta chain sequence, with context. The data were obtained in a study of blood T cell repertoires in COVID-19. Study-wide background: Acute and convalescent COVID-19 specimens originated in the United States, Italy and Spain.

Profiling relied on immunoSEQ multiplex PCR, and the TCRdb table lists in-frame clones only, not all of them. This sample carries 70,000 to 100,000 clones, approximately 90% of them seen once, and the ten largest clones take 15% to 20%. V shed 5 bases and J shed 0 bases, with 17 bases lying between them. CDR1 and CDR2 (germline): SEHNR, FQNEAQ (reference sequence). This CDR3 spans 17 amino acids. Sequenced sample: peripheral blood. This TCR came from a woman in her sixties with COVID-19, enrolled during active disease. V is TRBV7-9 and J is TRBJ1-5, with D maybe TRBD1 (6 bases). CDR3 in amino acids: CASSPGPDSYSNQPQHF. DNA of the CDR3: TGTGCCAGCAGCCCTGGGCCGGACAGCTATAGCAATCAGCCCCAGCATTTT.